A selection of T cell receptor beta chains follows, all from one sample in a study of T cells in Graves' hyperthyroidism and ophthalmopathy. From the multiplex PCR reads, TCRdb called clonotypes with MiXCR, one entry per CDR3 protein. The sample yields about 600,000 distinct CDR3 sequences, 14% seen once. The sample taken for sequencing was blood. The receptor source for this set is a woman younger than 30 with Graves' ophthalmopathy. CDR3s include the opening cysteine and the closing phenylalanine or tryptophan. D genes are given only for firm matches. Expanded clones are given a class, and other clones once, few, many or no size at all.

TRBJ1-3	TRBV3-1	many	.	TGTGCCAGCAGTCGGGTGGGAGCCCCTGGAAACACCATATATTTT	CASSRVGAPGNTIYF
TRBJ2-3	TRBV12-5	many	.	TGTGCTAGTGGTTTGCCTCCGGACACAGATACGCAGTATTTT	CASGLPPDTDTQYF
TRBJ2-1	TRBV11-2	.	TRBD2	TGTGCCAGCAGCTCCGGGGGGTTGGCGGGAGGGTTTTGGTATGAGCAGTTCTTC	CASSSGGLAGGFWYEQFF
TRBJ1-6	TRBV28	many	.	TGTGCCAGCAGTTTATGGGCCAATAATTCACCCCTCCACTTT	CASSLWANNSPLHF
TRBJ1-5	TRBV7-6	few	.	TGTGCCAGCAGCTTAGGAGGGTCCCCCAATCAGCCCCAGCATTTT	CASSLGGSPNQPQHF
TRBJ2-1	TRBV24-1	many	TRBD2	TGTGCCACCAGTGATTTGGCGGGGGAGGGTGGCAATGAGCAGTTCTTC	CATSDLAGEGGNEQFF
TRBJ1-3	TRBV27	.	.	TGTGCCAGCAGTACCGCCGGCTCTGGAAACACCATATATTTT	CASSTAGSGNTIYF
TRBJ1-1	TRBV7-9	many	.	TGTGCCAGCAGCCCCCTAGGAATGAACACTGAAGCTTTCTTT	CASSPLGMNTEAFF
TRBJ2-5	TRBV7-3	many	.	TGTGCCAGCAGCTTACGGCTAGAAGAGACCCAGTACTTC	CASSLRLEETQYF
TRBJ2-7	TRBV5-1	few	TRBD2	TGCGCCAGCGGGACTAGCGGGAGCTCCTACGAGCAGTACTTC	CASGTSGSSYEQYF
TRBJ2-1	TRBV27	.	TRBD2	TGTGCCAGCAGTTTATTGCTAGCGGGAGTTGGGACGGACAATGAGCAGTTCTTC	CASSLLLAGVGTDNEQFF
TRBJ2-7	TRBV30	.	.	TGTGCCTGGAGTGTACTTTCGGTGCAGCGGGCATACGAGCAGTACTTC	CAWSVLSVQRAYEQYF
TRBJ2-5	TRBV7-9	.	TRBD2	TGTGCCAGCAGCTCCGCTAGCGGGGGCCAGGAGACCCAGTACTTC	CASSSASGGQETQYF
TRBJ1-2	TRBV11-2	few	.	TGTGCCAGCAGCATGTATGGGGGGGACACGACCTTC	CASSMYGGDTTF
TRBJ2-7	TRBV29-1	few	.	TGCAGCGTCTCTGACCGCGAGCAGTACTTC	CSVSDREQYF
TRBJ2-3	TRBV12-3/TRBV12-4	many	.	TGTGCCAGCAGTTTAGCCGCTGGCACAGATACGCAGTATTTT	CASSLAAGTDTQYF
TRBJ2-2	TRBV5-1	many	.	TGCGCCAGCAGCAACGGACTCCCCCAGGAGGTCGGGGAGCTGTTTTTT	CASSNGLPQEVGELFF
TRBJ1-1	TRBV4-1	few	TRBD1	TGCGCCAGCAAGGACAGGACCCCGATGAACACTGAAGCTTTCTTT	CASKDRTPMNTEAFF
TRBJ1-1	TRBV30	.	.	TGTGCCTGGAGTGTATGGCAGGGGACCACTGAAGCTTTCTTT	CAWSVWQGTTEAFF
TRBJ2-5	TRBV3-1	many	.	TGTGCCAGCAGCCGCAGCCACAGGGTCCAAGAGACCCAGTACTTC	CASSRSHRVQETQYF
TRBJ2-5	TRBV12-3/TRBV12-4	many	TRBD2	TGTGCCAGCAGCGGACTAGCGGGAGGGTTCGAGACCCAGTACTTC	CASSGLAGGFETQYF
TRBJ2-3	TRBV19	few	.	TGTGCCAGTAGTATTGGTTCGGGGACTAGCACAGATACGCAGTATTTT	CASSIGSGTSTDTQYF
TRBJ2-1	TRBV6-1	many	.	TGTGCCAGCAGTGTTGGAGGCCGGGGGCAGTTCTTC	CASSVGGRGQFF
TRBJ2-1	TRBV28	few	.	TGTGCCAGCAGTTTAGTCCCCGGGAGCTACAATGAGCAGTTCTTC	CASSLVPGSYNEQFF
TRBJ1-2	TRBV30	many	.	TGTGCCTGGAAAAGGGTGGCGACTGAGTATGGCTACACCTTC	CAWKRVATEYGYTF
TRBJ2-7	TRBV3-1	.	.	TGTGCCAGCAGCCAAGGGAGGGGAGGTTACTACGAGCAGTACTTC	CASSQGRGGYYEQYF
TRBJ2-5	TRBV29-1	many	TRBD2	TGCAGCGTTGAAGGTTTCGGGCAGGGAGGGCCCCAAGAGACCCAGTACTTC	CSVEGFGQGGPQETQYF
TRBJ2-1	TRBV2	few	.	TGTGCCAGCAGTGAAGCTATTCCGGGGTTGGAGGAGCTCTTC	CASSEAIPGLEELF
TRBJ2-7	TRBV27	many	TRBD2	TGTGCCAGCAGTCTCAGACTAGCGGGAGGGCCGACGTACGAGCAGTACTTC	CASSLRLAGGPTYEQYF
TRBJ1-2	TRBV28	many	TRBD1	TGTGCCAGCAGCGTACAGGGGGCCGACTTCTATGGCTACACCTTC	CASSVQGADFYGYTF
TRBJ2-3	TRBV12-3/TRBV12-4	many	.	TGTGCCAGCAGTTCGTTTGATTTCGATACGCAGTATTTT	CASSSFDFDTQYF
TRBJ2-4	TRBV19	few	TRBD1	TGTGCCAGTAAAAACAGGGGGTCTGTCATTCAGTACTTC	CASKNRGSVIQYF
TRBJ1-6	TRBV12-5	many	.	TGTGCTAGTGGTTCCATAAATTCACCCCTCCACTTT	CASGSINSPLHF
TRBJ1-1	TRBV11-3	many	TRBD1	TGTGCCAGCAGCTCCGGGACAGGGAAAGGGAACACTGAAGCTTTCTTT	CASSSGTGKGNTEAFF
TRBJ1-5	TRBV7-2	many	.	TGTGCCAGCAGCTTAGTAGGTCTGGATCAGCCCCAGCATTTT	CASSLVGLDQPQHF
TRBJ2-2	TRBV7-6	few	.	TGTGCCAGCAGCTTAGGGAGACAGGGAGGGACCGGGGAGCTGTTTTTT	CASSLGRQGGTGELFF
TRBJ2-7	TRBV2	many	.	TGTGCCAGCAGTGAGGGGTTCGCCTACGAGCAGTACTTC	CASSEGFAYEQYF
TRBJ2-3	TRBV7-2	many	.	TGTGCCAGCAGCTTAGAGGCGGGCTTAAGCACAGATACGCAGTATTTT	CASSLEAGLSTDTQYF
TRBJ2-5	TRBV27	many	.	TGTGCCAGCAGTTTATTCCTAGGAGCGAGGGAGACCCAGTACTTC	CASSLFLGARETQYF
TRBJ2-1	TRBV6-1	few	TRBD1	TGTGCCAGCAGTTTCGCCCGGGACAGGGGCTACAATGAGCAGTTCTTC	CASSFARDRGYNEQFF
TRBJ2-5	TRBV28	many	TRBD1	TGTGCCAGCAGTATGGACAGGGGACGAGTAGAGACCCAGTACTTC	CASSMDRGRVETQYF
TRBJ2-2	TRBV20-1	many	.	TGCAGTGCTAGAGATAGAGGGTGGAGGGATACAGGGGAGCTGTTTTTT	CSARDRGWRDTGELFF
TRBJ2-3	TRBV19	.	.	TGTGCCAGCCACGACGGACTACTCGGCACAGATACGCAGTATTTT	CASHDGLLGTDTQYF
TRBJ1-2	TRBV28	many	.	TGTGCCAGCAGCCCCCCAGGGGTAAGCGGCTACACCTTC	CASSPPGVSGYTF
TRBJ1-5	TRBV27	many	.	TGTGCCAGCAGTGACTCCACAGGGTACAAGCCCCAGCATTTT	CASSDSTGYKPQHF
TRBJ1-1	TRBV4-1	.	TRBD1	TGCGCCAGCAGCCACGCAGGGGGCACTGAAGCTTTCTTT	CASSHAGGTEAFF
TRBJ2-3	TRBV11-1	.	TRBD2	TGTGCCAGCAGCAGAGCCATTTCTAGCGGGAGGACCACAGATACGCAGTATTTT	CASSRAISSGRTTDTQYF
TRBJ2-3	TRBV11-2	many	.	TGTGCCAGCAGCCCCTCTAGCCTTAGCACAGATACGCAGTATTTT	CASSPSSLSTDTQYF
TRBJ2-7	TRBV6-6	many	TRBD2	TGTGCCAGCAGTTACTCACTAGCGGGGGCCTACTACGAGCAGTACTTC	CASSYSLAGAYYEQYF
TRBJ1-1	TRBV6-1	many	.	TGTGCCAGCGCGAATCCAGGACAGTCCCGCCGTGCTTTCTTT	CASANPGQSRRAFF
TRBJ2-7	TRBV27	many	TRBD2	TGTGCCAGCAACCCGGGACTAGCGGCGTACGAGCAGTACTTC	CASNPGLAAYEQYF
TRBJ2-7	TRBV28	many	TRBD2	TGTGCCAGCAGCACTGGGGGGGAGGGCCCCTACGAGCAGTACTTC	CASSTGGEGPYEQYF
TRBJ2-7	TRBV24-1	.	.	TGTGCCACCGGTGGTAGCCCCACCTACGAGCAGTACTTC	CATGGSPTYEQYF